This T cell receptor beta chain was recorded in a study of regulatory T cells in long-lasting Graves disease. V lost 11 bases and J 4 bases, leaving 21 bases between the germline ends. The CDR3 spans 15 residues. Germline V gene sequence: CDR1 MDHEN, CDR2 SYDVKM. With iRepertoire HTBI primers and Arm-PCR of CDR3 regions, TCR beta libraries were built. TCRdb re-called the multiplex PCR reads with MiXCR, one entry per CDR3 protein. The sample yields approximately 350,000 distinct CDR3 sequences, around 15% seen once. Time point described: newly diagnosed GD, antithyroid drugs for less than 3 months. TCR sequences were obtained from RNA taken from PBMCs. In addition, the sample was reused for a study of T cells in Graves' hyperthyroidism and ophthalmopathy. That investigation notes: In the first-round RT-PCR of the TCR CDR3, the HTBI primer set was used.

The V gene is TRBV28, the J gene TRBJ1-5; no firm D call. Specimen: peripheral blood mononuclear cells (PBMCs), collected at new diagnosis, from a patient treated with antithyroid drugs. The sequence derives from a woman under 30 with Graves disease. The CDR3: CASIRSFFSNQPQHF. The CDR3 DNA sequence: TGTGCCTCCATACGGTCTTTTTTCAGTAATCAGCCCCAGCATTTT.